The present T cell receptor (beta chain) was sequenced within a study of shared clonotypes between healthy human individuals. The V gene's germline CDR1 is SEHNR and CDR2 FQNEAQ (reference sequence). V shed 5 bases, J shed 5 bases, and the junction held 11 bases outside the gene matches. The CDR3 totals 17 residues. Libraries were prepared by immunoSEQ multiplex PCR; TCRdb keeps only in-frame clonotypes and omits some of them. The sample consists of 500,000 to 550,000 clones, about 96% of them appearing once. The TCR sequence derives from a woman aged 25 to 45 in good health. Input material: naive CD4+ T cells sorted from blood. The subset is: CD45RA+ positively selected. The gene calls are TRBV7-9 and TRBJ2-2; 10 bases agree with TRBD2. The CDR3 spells CASSPRNPGLATGELFF. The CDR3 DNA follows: TGTGCCAGCAGCCCAAGGAATCCGGGACTAGCGACCGGGGAGCTGTTTTTT.